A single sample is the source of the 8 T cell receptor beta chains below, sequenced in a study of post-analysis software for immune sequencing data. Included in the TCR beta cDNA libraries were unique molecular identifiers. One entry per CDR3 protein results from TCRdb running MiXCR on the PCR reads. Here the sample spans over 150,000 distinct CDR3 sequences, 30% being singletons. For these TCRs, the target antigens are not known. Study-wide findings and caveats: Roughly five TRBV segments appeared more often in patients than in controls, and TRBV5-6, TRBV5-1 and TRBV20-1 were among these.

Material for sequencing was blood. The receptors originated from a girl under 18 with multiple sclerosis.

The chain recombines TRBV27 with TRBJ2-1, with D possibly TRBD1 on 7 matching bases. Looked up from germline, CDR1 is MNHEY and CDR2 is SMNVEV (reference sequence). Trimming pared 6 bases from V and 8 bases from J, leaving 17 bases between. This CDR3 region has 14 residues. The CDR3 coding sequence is TGTGCCAGCAGCATGGGCCCCAGGGGGGATGAGCAGTTCTTC. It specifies CASSMGPRGDEQFF.

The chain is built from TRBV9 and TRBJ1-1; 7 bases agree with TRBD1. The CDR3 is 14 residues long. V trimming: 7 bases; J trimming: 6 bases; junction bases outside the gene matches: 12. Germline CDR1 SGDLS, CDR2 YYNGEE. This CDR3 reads CASEVGDSNSEAFF. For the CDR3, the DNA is TGTGCCAGCGAGGTAGGGGACAGTAATTCTGAAGCTTTCTTT.

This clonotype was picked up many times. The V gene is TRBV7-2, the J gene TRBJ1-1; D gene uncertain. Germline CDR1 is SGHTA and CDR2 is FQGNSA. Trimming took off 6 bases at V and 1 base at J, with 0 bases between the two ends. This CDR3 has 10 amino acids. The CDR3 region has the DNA TGTGCCAGCAGGAACACTGAAGCTTTCTTT. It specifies CASRNTEAFF.

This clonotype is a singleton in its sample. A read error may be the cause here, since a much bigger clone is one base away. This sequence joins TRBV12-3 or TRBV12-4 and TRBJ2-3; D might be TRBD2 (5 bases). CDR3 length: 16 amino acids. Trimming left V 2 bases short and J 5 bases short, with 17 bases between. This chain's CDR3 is CASSLLRMERVDTQYF. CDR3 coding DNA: TGTGCCAGCAGTTTATTAAGGATGGAGAGGGTAGATACGCAGTATTTT.

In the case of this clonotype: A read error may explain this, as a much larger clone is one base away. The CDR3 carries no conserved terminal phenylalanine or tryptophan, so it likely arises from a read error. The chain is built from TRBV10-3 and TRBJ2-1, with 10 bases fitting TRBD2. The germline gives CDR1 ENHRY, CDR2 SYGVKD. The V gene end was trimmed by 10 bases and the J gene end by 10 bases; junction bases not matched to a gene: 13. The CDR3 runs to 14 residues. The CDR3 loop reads CATTPGLAGDEQFV. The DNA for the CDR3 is TGTGCCACAACCCCGGGGCTAGCGGGAGACGAGCAGTTCGTC.

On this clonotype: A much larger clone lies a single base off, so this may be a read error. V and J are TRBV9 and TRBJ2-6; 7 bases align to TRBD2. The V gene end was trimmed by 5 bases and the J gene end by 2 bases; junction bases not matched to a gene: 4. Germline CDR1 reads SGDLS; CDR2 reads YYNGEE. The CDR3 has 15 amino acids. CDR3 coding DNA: TGTGCCAGCAGTGTCCGGGGGGCTGGGGCCAACGTCCTGACTTTC. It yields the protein CASSVRGAGANVLTF.

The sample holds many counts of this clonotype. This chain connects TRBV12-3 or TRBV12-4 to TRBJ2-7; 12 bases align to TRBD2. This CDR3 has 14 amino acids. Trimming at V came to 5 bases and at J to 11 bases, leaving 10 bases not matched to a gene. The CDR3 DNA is TGTGCCAGCAGTCGTAGACTAGCGGGAGTCAGAAAGTACTTC. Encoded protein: CASSRRLAGVRKYF.

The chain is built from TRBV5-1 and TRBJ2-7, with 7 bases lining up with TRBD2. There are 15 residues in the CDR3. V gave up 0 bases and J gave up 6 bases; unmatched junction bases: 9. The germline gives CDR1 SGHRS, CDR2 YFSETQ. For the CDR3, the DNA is TGCGCCAGCAGCTTGGGGTCTAGCGGAACCATCGAGCAGTACTTC. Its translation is CASSLGSSGTIEQYF.